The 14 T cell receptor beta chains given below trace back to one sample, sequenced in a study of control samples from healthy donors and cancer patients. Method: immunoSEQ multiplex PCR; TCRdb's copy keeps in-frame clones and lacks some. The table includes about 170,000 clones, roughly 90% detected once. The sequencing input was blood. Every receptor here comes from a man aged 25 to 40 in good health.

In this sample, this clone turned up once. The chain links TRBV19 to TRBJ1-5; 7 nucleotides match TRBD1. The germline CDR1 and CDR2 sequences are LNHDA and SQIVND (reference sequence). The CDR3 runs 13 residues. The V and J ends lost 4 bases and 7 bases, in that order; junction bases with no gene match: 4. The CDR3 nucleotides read TGTGCCAGTAGTACAACAGGGGAGCAGCCCCAGCATTTT. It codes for CASSTTGEQPQHF. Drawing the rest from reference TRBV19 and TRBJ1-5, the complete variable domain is DGGITQSPKYLFRKEGQNVTLSCEQNLNHDAMYWYRQDPGQGLRLIYYSQIVNDFQKGDIAEGYSVSREKKESFPLTVTSAQKNPTAFYLCASSTTGEQPQHFGDGTRLSIL.

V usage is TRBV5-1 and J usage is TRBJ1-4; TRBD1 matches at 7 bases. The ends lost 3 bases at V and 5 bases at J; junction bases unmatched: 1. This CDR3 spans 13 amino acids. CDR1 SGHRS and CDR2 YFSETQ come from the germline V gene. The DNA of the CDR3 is TGCGCCAGCAGCTCGACAGGGAATGAAAAACTGTTTTTT. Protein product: CASSSTGNEKLFF.

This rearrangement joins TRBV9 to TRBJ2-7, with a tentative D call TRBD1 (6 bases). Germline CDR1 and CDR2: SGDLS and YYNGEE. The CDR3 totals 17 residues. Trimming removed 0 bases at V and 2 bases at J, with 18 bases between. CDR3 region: CASSVGIQGPLAYEQYF. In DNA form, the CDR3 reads TGTGCCAGCAGCGTAGGGATACAGGGACCTTTGGCCTACGAGCAGTACTTC.

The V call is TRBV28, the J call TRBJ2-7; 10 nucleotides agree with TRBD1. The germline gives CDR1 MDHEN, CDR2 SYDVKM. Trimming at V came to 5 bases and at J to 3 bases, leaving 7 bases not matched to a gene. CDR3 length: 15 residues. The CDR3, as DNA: TGTGCCAGCAGTCCCCAGGGACAGGGGAACTACGAGCAGTACTTC. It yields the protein CASSPQGQGNYEQYF.

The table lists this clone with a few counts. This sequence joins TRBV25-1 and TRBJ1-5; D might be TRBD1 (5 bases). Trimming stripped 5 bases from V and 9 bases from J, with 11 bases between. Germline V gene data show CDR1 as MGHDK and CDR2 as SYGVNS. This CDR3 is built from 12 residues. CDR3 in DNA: TGTGCCAGCAGTTCCGATGGGGGGCCCCAGCATTTT. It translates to CASSSDGGPQHF.

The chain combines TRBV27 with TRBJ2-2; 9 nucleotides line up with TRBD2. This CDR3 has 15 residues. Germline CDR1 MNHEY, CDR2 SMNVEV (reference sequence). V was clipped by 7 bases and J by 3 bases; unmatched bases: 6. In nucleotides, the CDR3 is TGTGCCAGCAAGCCTAGCGGGAAATACACCGGGGAGCTGTTTTTT. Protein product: CASKPSGKYTGELFF.

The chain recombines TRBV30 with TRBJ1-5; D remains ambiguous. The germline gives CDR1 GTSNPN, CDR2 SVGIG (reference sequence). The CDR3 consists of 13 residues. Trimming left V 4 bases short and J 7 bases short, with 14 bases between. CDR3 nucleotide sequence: TGTGCCTGGAATATAGGTCCCGAGCAGCCCCAGCATTTT. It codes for CAWNIGPEQPQHF.

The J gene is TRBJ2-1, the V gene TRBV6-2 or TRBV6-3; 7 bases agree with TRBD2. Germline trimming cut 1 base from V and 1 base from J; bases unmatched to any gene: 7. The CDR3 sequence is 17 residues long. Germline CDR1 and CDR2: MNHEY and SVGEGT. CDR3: CASSYFTGGSSYNEQFF. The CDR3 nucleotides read TGTGCCAGCAGTTACTTCACAGGCGGGAGTTCCTACAATGAGCAGTTCTTC.

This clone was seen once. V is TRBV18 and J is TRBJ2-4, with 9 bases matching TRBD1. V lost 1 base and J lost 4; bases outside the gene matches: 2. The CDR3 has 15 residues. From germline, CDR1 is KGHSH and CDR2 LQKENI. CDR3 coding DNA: TGTGCCAGCTCACCACTGGGACAGGGTAAAAACATTCAGTACTTC. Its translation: CASSPLGQGKNIQYF.

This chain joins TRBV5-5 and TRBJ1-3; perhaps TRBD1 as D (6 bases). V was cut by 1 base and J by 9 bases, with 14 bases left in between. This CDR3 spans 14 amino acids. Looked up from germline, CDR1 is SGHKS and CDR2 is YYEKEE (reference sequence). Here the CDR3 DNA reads TGTGCCAGCAGCTTGTCCGGGGGCACGGGCACCATATATTTT. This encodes CASSLSGGTGTIYF.

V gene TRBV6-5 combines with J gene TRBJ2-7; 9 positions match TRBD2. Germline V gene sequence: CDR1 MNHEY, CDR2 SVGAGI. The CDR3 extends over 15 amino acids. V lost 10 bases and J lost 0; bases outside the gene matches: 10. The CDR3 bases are TGTGCCACACGAAGGACTAGCGCGAGCTCCTACGAGCAGTACTTC. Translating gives CATRRTSASSYEQYF.

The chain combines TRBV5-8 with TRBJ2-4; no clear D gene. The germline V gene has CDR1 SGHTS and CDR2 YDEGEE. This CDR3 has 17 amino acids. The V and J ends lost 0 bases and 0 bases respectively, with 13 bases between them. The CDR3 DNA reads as TGTGCCAGCAGCTTGGATCTGGGATCGGTAGCCAAAAACATTCAGTACTTC. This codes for CASSLDLGSVAKNIQYF. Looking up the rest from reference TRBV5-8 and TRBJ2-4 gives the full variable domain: EAGVTQSPTHLIKTRGQQATLRCSPISGHTSVYWYQQALGLGLQFLLWYDEGEERNRGNFPPRFSGRQFPNYSSELNVNALELEDSALYLCASSLDLGSVAKNIQYFGAGTRLSVL.

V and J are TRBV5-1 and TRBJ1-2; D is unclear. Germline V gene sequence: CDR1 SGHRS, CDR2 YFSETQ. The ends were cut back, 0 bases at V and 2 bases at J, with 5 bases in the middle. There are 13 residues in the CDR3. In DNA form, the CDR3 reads TGCGCCAGCAGCTTGGCCCAGAACTATGGCTACACCTTC. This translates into CASSLAQNYGYTF.

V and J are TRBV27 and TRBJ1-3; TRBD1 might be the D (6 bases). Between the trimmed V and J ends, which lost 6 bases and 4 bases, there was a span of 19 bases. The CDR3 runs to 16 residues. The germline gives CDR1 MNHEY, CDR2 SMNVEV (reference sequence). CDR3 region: CASSPGGGPAGNTIYF. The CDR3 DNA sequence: TGTGCCAGCAGCCCCGGGGGGGGGCCTGCGGGAAACACCATATATTTT.